Presented here are 18 T cell receptor beta chains from one specimen sequenced in a study of T-cell reconstitution after alpha-beta-depleted transplantation in children. Library preparation (for TCRbeta) was performed with unique molecular identifiers. TCRdb used MiXCR to reprocess the PCR reads, holding one entry per CDR3 protein. The table includes hundreds of thousands of distinct CDR3 sequences, less than 15% detected once. This specimen consisted of PBMCs, obtained before TCRalphabeta/CD19-depleted stem cell transplant. These TCRs come from a girl aged 2 to 10 with congenital amegakaryocytic thrombocytopenia, due to receive a stem cell transplant.

The chain joins TRBV18 to TRBJ2-5; TRBD2 matches at 10 bases. Germline assignment: CDR1 KGHSH and CDR2 LQKENI. The CDR3 is 16 amino acids. Germline trimming cut 2 bases from V and 5 bases from J; bases unmatched to any gene: 8. The DNA of the CDR3 is TGTGCCAGCTCACCATCCGCTAGCGGGAGCGTGGAGACCCAGTACTTC. It is translated as CASSPSASGSVETQYF.

This chain joins TRBV4-1 and TRBJ1-4, with D perhaps matching TRBD1 (5 bases). CDR1 is MGHRA, CDR2 YSYEKL, per germline. This CDR3 is 17 amino acids long. V dropped 4 bases and J dropped 6 bases, with 21 bases sitting between them. The CDR3: CASSRRGEGKVYEKLFF. The CDR3 DNA reads as TGCGCCAGCAGCCGGCGGGGGGAAGGTAAAGTGTATGAAAAACTGTTTTTT.

The chain is built from TRBV20-1 and TRBJ2-7; D unclear. The CDR3 totals 11 residues. CDR1 is DFQATT and CDR2 is SNEGSKA in the germline V gene (reference sequence). V was cut by 2 bases and J by 6 bases, with 8 bases left in between. The CDR3 sequence: CSARYGSEQYF. DNA for the CDR3: TGCAGTGCTAGATACGGTTCCGAGCAGTACTTC.

This clonotype was recorded at least ten times. The chain links TRBV29-1 to TRBJ2-2; 9 positions match TRBD2. The V segment lost 7 bases and the J segment 5 bases; nucleotides outside the gene matches: 11. The CDR3 runs 15 residues. The germline gives CDR1 SQVTM, CDR2 ANQGSEA. The CDR3 coding sequence is TGCAGCGCCACGCCGACTAGCGGAGGGACCGGGGAGCTGTTTTTT. This translates into CSATPTSGGTGELFF.

In its sample, this clonotype was seen many times. V is TRBV6-1 and J is TRBJ1-1; D unresolved. Germline V lookup: CDR1 MNHNS, CDR2 SASEGT. There are 13 residues in the CDR3. V was trimmed by 6 bases and J by 6 bases, leaving 14 bases between them. CDR3 bases: TGTGCCAGCAGAAGACAATCTCTCGCTGAAGCTTTCTTT. Its protein product is CASRRQSLAEAFF.

This clonotype appeared many times. This chain joins TRBV15 and TRBJ2-1; D gene uncertain. The CDR3 totals 12 residues. From germline, CDR1 is LNHNV and CDR2 YYDKDF (reference sequence). Trimming removed 6 bases at V and 6 bases at J, with 9 bases between. As DNA, the CDR3 is TGTGCCACCAGTGACGGGCTCAATGAGCAGTTCTTC. Translating gives CATSDGLNEQFF.

This clonotype showed up many times. This chain joins TRBV3-1 and TRBJ2-1; tentatively, D is TRBD1 (5 bases). The germline V and J ends were trimmed by 4 bases and 2 bases, with 15 bases remaining between them. The CDR3 spans 16 residues. Looked up from germline, CDR1 is LGHDT and CDR2 is YNNKEL (reference sequence). The CDR3 bases are TGTGCCAGCAGCCGCTCTGGAAGGGGCACCTACAATGAGCAGTTCTTC. It yields the protein CASSRSGRGTYNEQFF.

The sample holds many counts of this clonotype. The V call is TRBV28, the J call TRBJ2-3, with TRBD1 identical over 8 bases. The germline gives CDR1 MDHEN, CDR2 SYDVKM. The CDR3 runs 15 residues. V shed 5 bases, J shed 7 bases, and the junction held 11 bases outside the gene matches. The CDR3 is CASSRRTGRGNTQYF. CDR3 DNA sequence: TGTGCCAGCAGTCGGAGGACAGGGAGAGGGAATACGCAGTATTTT. Combining the CDR3 with reference TRBV28 and TRBJ2-3 gives the whole variable domain DVKVTQSSRYLVKRTGEKVFLECVQDMDHENMFWYRQDPGLGLRLIYFSYDVKMKEKGDIPEGYSVSREKKERFSLILESASTNQTSMYLCASSRRTGRGNTQYFGPGTRLTVL.

Here the CDR3 reads CATSARDSQRTQYF. The CDR3 region has the DNA TGTGCCACCAGCGCAAGGGACAGTCAAAGGACCCAGTACTTC. The chain uses TRBV15 and TRBJ2-5; TRBD1 agrees at 7 bases. This CDR3 spans 14 amino acids. The germline V gene has CDR1 LNHNV and CDR2 YYDKDF (reference sequence). V was pared by 5 bases and J by 7 bases, with 10 bases of the junction left unmatched.

This clonotype was observed at least ten times. DNA for the CDR3: TGCGCCAGCAGCTTGGAGGGGAACACCGGGGAGCTGTTTTTT. Translation gives CASSLEGNTGELFF. V is TRBV5-1 and J is TRBJ2-2; D unresolved. CDR1 SGHRS and CDR2 YFSETQ come from the germline V gene. Trimming removed 0 bases at V and 1 base at J, with 4 bases between. This CDR3 has 14 residues.

This clonotype appeared many times. This chain connects TRBV4-1 to TRBJ2-2; D call uncertain. The CDR3 spans 11 residues. Trimming removed 2 bases from V and 7 bases from J, with 2 bases in between. Germline loops: CDR1 MGHRA, CDR2 YSYEKL. The CDR3 loop is CASSQIGELFF. The CDR3 coding sequence is TGCGCCAGCAGCCAAATCGGGGAGCTGTTTTTT.

The chain employs TRBV5-1 and TRBJ2-2; 7 bases line up with TRBD2. Germline V gene lookup returns CDR1 SGHRS and CDR2 YFSETQ. This CDR3 is built from 14 residues. Unmatched junction bases numbered 3, after V lost 2 bases and J lost 5 bases. The CDR3 DNA reads TGCGCCAGCAGCTTAGCGGGGTTGACCGGGGAGCTGTTTTTT. It specifies CASSLAGLTGELFF. The variable domain in full, completed from reference TRBV5-1 and TRBJ2-2, reads KAGVTQTPRYLIKTRGQQVTLSCSPISGHRSVSWYQQTPGQGLQFLFEYFSETQRNKGNFPGRFSGRQFSNSRSEMNVSTLELGDSALYLCASSLAGLTGELFFGEGSRLTVL.

This clonotype came up many times. The CDR3 sequence: CASSLEVESSYEQYF. CDR3 DNA sequence: TGCGCCAGCAGCTTGGAGGTCGAGAGCTCCTACGAGCAGTACTTC. This chain connects TRBV5-1 to TRBJ2-7; D is undetermined. Per germline, CDR1 SGHRS and CDR2 YFSETQ. The CDR3 has 15 amino acids. V was trimmed by 0 bases and J by 0 bases, leaving 10 bases between them.

Remarks on this clonotype: This CDR3 is missing its conserved last phenylalanine or tryptophan, likely due to a read error. CDR3 region: CASSRPGQGFGEQFL. Written as DNA, the CDR3 is TGTGCCAGCAGTCGCCCGGGACAGGGGTTCGGTGAGCAGTTCCTC. The chain couples TRBV28 to TRBJ2-1; 10 positions agree with TRBD1. Trimming at V came to 5 bases and at J to 9 bases, leaving 10 bases not matched to a gene. CDR1 and CDR2 from the germline V gene are MDHEN and SYDVKM. There are 15 residues in the CDR3.

On this clonotype: A much larger clone lies a single base off, so this may be a read error. V and J are TRBV29-1 and TRBJ2-3; tentatively, D is TRBD2 (6 bases). CDR3 length: 16 residues. Germline V lookup: CDR1 SQVTM, CDR2 ANQGSEA. V was trimmed by 3 bases and J by 4 bases, leaving 20 bases between them. CDR3 residues: CSVEGGGQVVADTQYF. The CDR3 DNA is TGCAGCGTTGAGGGAGGAGGGCAGGTTGTCGCAGATACGCAGTATTTT.

A few counts support this clonotype. The chain links TRBV21-1 to TRBJ2-1; the table's D gene call, TRBD2, was not cross checked with the DNA. TRBV21-1 counts as a pseudogene. This CDR3 comprises 15 residues. CDR3 nucleotide sequence: TGTGCCAGCAGCAAAACTAGCCCCAACTACAATGAGCAGTTCTTC. Amino acid sequence: CASSKTSPNYNEQFF.

This clonotype has ten or more counts. The genes are TRBV5-1 and TRBJ2-2, with 12 bases matching TRBD2. The germline V gene has CDR1 SGHRS and CDR2 YFSETQ. The trim removed 3 bases at V and 5 bases at J, leaving 2 bases unmatched. The CDR3 runs to 15 residues. This chain's CDR3 is CASSSTSGRTGELFF. As DNA, the CDR3 is TGCGCCAGCAGCTCGACTAGCGGGAGAACCGGGGAGCTGTTTTTT.

This clonotype was seen more than once but under ten times. The genes are TRBV6-1 and TRBJ1-1; 8 bases agree with TRBD1. Germline CDR1 is MNHNS and CDR2 is SASEGT. The J segment lost 5 bases and the V segment lost 5 bases, leaving 7 bases of the junction unmatched. This CDR3 is built from 14 residues. DNA for the CDR3: TGTGCCAGCAGTAAAACAGGGGGGGGGACTGAAGCTTTCTTT. This gives the protein CASSKTGGGTEAFF.